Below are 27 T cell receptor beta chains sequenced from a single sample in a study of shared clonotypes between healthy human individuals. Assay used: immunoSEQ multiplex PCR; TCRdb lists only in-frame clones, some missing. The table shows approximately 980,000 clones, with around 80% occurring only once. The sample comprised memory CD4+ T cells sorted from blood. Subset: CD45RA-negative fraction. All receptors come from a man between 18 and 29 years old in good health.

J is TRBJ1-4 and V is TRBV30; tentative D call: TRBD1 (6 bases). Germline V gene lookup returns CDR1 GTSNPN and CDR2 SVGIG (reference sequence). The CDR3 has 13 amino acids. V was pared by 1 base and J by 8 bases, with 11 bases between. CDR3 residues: CAWSDVRGEKLFF. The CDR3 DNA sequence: TGTGCCTGGAGTGATGTCAGGGGAGAAAAACTGTTTTTT.

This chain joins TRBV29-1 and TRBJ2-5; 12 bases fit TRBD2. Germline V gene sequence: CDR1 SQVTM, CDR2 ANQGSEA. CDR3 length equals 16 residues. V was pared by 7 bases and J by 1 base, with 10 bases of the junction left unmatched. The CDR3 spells CSASTSGRTSQETQYF. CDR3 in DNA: TGCAGCGCCTCAACTAGCGGGAGGACCTCCCAAGAGACCCAGTACTTC. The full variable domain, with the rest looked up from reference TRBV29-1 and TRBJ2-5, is SAVISQKPSRDICQRGTSLTIQCQVDSQVTMMFWYRQQPGQSLTLIATANQGSEATYESGFVIDKFPISRPNLTFSTLTVSNMSPEDSSIYLCSASTSGRTSQETQYFGPGTRLLVL.

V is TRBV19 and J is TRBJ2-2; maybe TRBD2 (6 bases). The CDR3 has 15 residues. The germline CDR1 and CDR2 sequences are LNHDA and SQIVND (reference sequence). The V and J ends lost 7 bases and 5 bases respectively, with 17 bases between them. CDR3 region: CASMRPGTVTGELFF. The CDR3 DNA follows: TGTGCCAGTATGCGTCCCGGGACTGTGACCGGGGAGCTGTTTTTT.

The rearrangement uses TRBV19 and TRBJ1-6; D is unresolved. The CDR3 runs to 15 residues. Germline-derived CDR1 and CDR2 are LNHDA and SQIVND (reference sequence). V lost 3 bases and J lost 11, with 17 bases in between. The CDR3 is CASSILAVGGAPLHF. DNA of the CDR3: TGTGCCAGTAGTATTCTTGCGGTGGGCGGGGCACCCCTCCACTTT.

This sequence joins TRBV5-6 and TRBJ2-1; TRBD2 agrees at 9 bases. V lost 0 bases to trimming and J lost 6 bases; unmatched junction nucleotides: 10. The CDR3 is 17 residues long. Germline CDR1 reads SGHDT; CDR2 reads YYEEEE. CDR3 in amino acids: CASSLVLLSGSPNEQFF. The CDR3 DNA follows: TGTGCCAGCAGCTTGGTCTTGCTTAGCGGGAGCCCCAATGAGCAGTTCTTC.

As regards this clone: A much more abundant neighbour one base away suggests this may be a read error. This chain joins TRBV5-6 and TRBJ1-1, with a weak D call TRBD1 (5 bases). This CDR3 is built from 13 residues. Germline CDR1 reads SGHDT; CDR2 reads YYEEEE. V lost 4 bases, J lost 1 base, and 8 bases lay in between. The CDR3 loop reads CASSTGQNTEAFF. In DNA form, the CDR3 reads TGTGCCAGCAGCACTGGACAGAACACTGAAGCTTTCTTT.

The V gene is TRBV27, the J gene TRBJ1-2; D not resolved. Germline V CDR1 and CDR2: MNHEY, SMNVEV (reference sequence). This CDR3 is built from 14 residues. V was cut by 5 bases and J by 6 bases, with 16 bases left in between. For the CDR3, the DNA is TGTGCCAGCAGTCCGTCCGAGGGCAAGGATGGCTACACCTTC. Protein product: CASSPSEGKDGYTF.

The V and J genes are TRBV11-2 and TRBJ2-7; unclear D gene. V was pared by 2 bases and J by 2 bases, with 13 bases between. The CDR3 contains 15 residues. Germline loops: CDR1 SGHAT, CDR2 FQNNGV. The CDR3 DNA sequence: TGTGCCAGCAGCTTAAGGGCCCCCGGTCCCTACGAGCAGTACTTC. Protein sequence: CASSLRAPGPYEQYF.

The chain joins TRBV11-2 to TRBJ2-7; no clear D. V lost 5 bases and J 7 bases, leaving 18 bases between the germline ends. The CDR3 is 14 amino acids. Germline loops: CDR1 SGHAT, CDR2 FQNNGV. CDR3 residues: CASSQPPQELEQYF. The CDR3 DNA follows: TGTGCCAGCAGCCAGCCACCCCAGGAGTTGGAGCAGTACTTC.

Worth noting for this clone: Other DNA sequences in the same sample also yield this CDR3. CDR3 nucleotides: TGTGCCAGTAGTCCCGACAGGGCTGGGGCCAACGTCCTGACTTTC. This encodes CASSPDRAGANVLTF. This rearrangement joins TRBV19 to TRBJ2-6; 7 nucleotides line up with TRBD1. Germline CDR1 is LNHDA and CDR2 is SQIVND (reference sequence). V gave up 5 bases and J gave up 2 bases; unmatched junction bases: 3. The CDR3 has 15 amino acids.

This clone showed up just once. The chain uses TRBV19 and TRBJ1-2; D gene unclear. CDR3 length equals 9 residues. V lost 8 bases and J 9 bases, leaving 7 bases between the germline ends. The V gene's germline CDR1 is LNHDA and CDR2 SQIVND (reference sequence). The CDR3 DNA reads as TGTGCCAGTGGAGTCCGCTACACCTTC. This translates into CASGVRYTF.

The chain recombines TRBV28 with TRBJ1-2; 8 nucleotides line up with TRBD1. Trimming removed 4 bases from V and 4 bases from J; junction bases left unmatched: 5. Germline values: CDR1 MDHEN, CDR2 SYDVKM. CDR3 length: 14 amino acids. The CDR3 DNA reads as TGTGCCAGCAGTTGGACAGGGATTTTCTATGGCTACACCTTC. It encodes CASSWTGIFYGYTF.

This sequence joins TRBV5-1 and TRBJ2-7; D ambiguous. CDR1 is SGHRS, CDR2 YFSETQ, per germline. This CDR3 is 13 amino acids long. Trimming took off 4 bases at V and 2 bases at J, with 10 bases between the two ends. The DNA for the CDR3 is TGCGCCAGCAGCCGAGGCGATGCCTACGAGCAGTACTTC. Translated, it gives CASSRGDAYEQYF.

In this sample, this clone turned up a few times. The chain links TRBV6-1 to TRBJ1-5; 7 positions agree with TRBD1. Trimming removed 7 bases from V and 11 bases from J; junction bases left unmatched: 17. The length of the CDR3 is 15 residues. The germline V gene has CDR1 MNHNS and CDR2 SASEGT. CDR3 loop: CASTGRGQSAEAQHF. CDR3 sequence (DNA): TGTGCCAGCACCGGAAGGGGACAGAGCGCTGAGGCCCAGCATTTT.

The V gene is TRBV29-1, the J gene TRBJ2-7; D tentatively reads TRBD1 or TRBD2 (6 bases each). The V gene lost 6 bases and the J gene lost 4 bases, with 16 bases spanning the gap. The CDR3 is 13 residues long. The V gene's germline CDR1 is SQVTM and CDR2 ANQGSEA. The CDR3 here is CSVPGGGTYEQYF. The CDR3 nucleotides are TGCAGCGTGCCCGGCGGAGGGACATACGAGCAGTACTTC.

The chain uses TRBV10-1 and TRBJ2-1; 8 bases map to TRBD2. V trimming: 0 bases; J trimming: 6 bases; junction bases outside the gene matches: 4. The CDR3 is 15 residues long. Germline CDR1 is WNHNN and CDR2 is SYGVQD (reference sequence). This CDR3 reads CASSESSGSFNEQFF. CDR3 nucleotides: TGCGCCAGCAGTGAGTCAAGCGGGAGTTTCAATGAGCAGTTCTTC.

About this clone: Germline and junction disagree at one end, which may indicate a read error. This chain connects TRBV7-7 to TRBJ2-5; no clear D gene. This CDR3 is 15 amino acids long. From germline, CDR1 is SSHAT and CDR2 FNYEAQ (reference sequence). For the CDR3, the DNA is TGTGCTAGCAGCTTAGTTGGGGATTTAACGGAGACCCAGTACTTC. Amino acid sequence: CASSLVGDLTETQYF.

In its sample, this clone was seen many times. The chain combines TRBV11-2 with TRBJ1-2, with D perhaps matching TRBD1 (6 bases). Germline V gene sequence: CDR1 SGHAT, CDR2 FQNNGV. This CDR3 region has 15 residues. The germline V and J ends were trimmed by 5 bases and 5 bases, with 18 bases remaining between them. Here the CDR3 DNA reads TGTGCCAGCAGCGCACAATCCGGGACACCGTATGGCTACACCTTC. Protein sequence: CASSAQSGTPYGYTF. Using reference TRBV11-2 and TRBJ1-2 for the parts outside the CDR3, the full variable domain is EAGVAQSPRYKIIEKRQSVAFWCNPISGHATLYWYQQILGQGPKLLIQFQNNGVVDDSQLPKDRFSAERLKGVDSTLKIQPAKLEDSAVYLCASSAQSGTPYGYTFGSGTRLTVV.

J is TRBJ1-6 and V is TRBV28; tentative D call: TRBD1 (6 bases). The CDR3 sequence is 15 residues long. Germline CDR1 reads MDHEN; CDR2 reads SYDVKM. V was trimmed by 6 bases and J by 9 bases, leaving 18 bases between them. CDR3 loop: CASSPSRGAGSPLHF. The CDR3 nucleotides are TGTGCCAGCAGCCCCTCGAGGGGGGCAGGTTCACCCCTCCACTTT.

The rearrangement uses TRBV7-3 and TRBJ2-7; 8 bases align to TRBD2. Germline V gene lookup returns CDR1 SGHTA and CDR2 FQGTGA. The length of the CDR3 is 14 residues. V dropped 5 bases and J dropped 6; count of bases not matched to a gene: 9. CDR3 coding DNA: TGTGCCAGCAGCGCGGGGGGACACTCGCTCGAGCAGTACTTC. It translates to CASSAGGHSLEQYF.

CDR3 protein: CASSNLEGRGTQYF. The CDR3 nucleotides are TGTGCCAGCAGTAACCTTGAAGGGCGCGGGACCCAGTACTTC. The chain carries TRBV9 and TRBJ2-5; D remains ambiguous. The CDR3 has 14 amino acids. The V gene lost 5 bases and the J gene lost 7 bases, with 18 bases spanning the gap. CDR1 and CDR2 (germline): SGDLS, YYNGEE.

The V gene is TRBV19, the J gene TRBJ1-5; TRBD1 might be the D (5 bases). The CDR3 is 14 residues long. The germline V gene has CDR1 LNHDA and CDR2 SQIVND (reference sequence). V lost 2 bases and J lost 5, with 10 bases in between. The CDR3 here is CASSIRDGYQPQHF. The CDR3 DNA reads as TGTGCCAGTAGTATAAGGGACGGTTATCAGCCCCAGCATTTT.

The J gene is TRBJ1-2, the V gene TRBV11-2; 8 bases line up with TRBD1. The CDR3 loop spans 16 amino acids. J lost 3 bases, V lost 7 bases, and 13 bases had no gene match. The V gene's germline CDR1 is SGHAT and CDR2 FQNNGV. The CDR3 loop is CASTTRRAGGDYGYTF. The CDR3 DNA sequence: TGTGCCAGCACCACAAGGAGGGCAGGGGGCGACTATGGCTACACCTTC.

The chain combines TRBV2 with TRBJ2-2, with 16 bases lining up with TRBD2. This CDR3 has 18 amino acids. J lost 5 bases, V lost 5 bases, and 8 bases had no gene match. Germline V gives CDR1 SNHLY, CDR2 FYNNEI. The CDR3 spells CASSRGLAGGPRTGELFF. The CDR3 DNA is TGTGCCAGCAGTAGGGGACTAGCGGGAGGGCCGCGGACCGGGGAGCTGTTTTTT.

The CDR3 nucleotides are TGCGCCAGCAGCGAGGACAGGGGGCAATTGAACACTGAAGCTTTCTTT. Translated, it gives CASSEDRGQLNTEAFF. This chain links TRBV5-1 with TRBJ1-1, with 11 bases that match TRBD1. V lost 4 bases, J lost 0 bases, and 5 bases stayed unmatched. CDR3 length equals 16 residues. Germline V lookup: CDR1 SGHRS, CDR2 YFSETQ.

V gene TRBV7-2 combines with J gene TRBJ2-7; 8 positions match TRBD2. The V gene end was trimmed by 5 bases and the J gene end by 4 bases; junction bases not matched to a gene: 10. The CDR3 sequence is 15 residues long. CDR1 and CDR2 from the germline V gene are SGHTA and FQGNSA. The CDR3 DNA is TGTGCCAGCAGCCCGGGCGGGGGGCGAATTTACGAGCAGTACTTC. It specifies CASSPGGGRIYEQYF. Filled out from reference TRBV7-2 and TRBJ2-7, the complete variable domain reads GAGVSQSPSNKVTEKGKDVELRCDPISGHTALYWYRQSLGQGLEFLIYFQGNSAPDKSGLPSDRFSAERTGGSVSTLTIQRTQQEDSAVYLCASSPGGGRIYEQYFGPGTRLTVT.

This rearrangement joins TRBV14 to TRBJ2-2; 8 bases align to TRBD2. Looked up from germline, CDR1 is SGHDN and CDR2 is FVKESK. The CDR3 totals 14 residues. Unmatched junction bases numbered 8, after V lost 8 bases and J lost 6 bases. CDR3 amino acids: CASRNSGAAGELFF. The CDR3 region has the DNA TGTGCCAGCCGAAATAGCGGGGCAGCCGGGGAGCTGTTTTTT.